This T cell receptor (beta chain) came from a study of early T cells in non-severe SARS-CoV-2 infection. CDR1 and CDR2 from the germline V gene are ENHRY and SYGVKD. V lost 6 bases to trimming and J lost 0 bases, with 8 bases between them. This CDR3 spans 14 amino acids. This clonotype was counted at least ten times. MiXCR, applied by TCRdb to the 5' RACE reads, yields one record per CDR3 protein. Among some 29,000 distinct CDR3 sequences listed, 5% to 6% were seen once. Sequenced sample: whole blood. The V and J genes are TRBV10-3 and TRBJ2-2; D perhaps matches TRBD1 (6 bases). This clonotype was obtained from an adult who was a healthcare worker with PCR-confirmed SARS-CoV-2 infection or an uninfected control (not recorded which). CDR3 DNA sequence: TGTGCCATCAGATGGACAGCGAACACCGGGGAGCTGTTTTTT. Amino acids: CAIRWTANTGELFF.